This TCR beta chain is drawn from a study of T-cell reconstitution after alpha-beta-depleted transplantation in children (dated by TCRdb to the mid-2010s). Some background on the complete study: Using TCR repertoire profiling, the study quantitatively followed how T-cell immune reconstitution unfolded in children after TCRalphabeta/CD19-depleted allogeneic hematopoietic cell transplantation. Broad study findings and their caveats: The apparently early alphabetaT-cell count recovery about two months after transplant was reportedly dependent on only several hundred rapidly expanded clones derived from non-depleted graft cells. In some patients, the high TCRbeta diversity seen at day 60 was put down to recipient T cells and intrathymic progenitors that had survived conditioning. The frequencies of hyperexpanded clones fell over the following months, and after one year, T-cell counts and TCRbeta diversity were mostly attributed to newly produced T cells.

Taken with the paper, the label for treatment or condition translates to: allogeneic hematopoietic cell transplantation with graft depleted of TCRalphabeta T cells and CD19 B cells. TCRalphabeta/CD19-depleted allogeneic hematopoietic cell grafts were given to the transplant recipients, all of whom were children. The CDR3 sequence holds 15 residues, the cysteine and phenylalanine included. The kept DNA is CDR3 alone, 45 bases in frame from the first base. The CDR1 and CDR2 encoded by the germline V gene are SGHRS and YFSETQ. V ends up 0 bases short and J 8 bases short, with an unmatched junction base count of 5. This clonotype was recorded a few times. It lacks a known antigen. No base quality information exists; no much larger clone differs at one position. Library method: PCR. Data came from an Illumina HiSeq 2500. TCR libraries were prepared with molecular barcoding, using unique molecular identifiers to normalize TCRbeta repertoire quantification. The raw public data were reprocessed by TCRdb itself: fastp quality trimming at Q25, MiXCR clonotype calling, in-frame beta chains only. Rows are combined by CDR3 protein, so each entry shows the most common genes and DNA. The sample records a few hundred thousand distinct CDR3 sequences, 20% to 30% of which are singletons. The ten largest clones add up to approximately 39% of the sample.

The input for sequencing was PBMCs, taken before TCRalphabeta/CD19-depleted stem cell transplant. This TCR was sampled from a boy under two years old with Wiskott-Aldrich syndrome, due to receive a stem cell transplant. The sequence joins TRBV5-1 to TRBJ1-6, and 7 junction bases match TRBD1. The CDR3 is CASSLDRGFYSPLHF. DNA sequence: TGCGCCAGCAGCTTGGACAGGGGTTTTTATTCACCCCTCCACTTT.